This TCR beta chain is from a study of T cell responses to AZD1222 COVID-19 vaccine. Notes on the study in general: Donors skewed white British and female; clonal diversity was possibly underestimated.

TCRdb's copy holds only in-frame clones and misses some; the assay was immunoSEQ multiplex PCR. The top ten clones hold about 4.5% of a sample with about 94,000 clones, around 84% of them seen once. A few counts support this clone. Its antigen remains unidentified. This receptor was obtained from an adult who received the AZD1222 COVID-19 vaccine. This sample comprised peripheral blood, obtained 28 days after the second AZD1222 dose.

For the CDR3, the DNA is TGCGCCAGCAGCCAAGATAGACAGGGTAGGGACGAGCAGTACTTC. Translated: CASSQDRQGRDEQYF. The chain recombines TRBV4-1 with TRBJ2-7, with TRBD1 matching over 7 bases. This CDR3 has 15 residues. The ends lost 0 bases at V and 5 bases at J; junction bases unmatched: 7. CDR1 is MGHRA, CDR2 YSYEKL, per germline.